The T cell receptor beta chain under discussion was sequenced for a study of shared clonotypes between healthy human individuals. Across the study: Each donor had three CD4 naive, three CD4 memory, two CD8 naive and one CD8 memory plate. Study results and limitations: A small donor pool kept down the genetic and exposure-history diversity that was represented.

As to this clone: Antigen: not known.

The CDR3 consists of 18 residues. CDR1 and CDR2 (germline): SGHNT, YENEEA. V was pared by 1 base and J by 6 bases, with 8 bases of the junction left unmatched. Libraries were prepared by immunoSEQ multiplex PCR; TCRdb keeps only in-frame clonotypes and omits some of them. This sample has more than 500,000 clones, with 90% to 97% found just once. Naive CD4+ cells were CD45RA-selected; the remaining cells were memory. V is TRBV11-3 and J is TRBJ2-1; TRBD2 agrees at 14 bases. The specimen sequenced was naive CD4+ T cells sorted from blood. Documented subset: CD45RA+ positively selected. The clonotype comes from a woman younger than 45 in good health. CDR3 sequence: CASSLGRLAGGPGNEQFF. The CDR3, as DNA: TGTGCCAGCAGCTTAGGGAGACTAGCGGGAGGGCCGGGCAATGAGCAGTTCTTC.